This passage covers 24 T cell receptor beta chains from one sample sequenced in a study of PD-1 blockade in classical Hodgkin lymphoma. Every patient experienced relapse after autologous stem cell transplantation, and brentuximab vedotin exposure varied. Repertoires were generated with immunoSEQ multiplex PCR, while TCRdb's copy carries only in-frame clones and drops some. This table holds 50,000 or so clones, approximately 90% found once. Here the sequenced sample was peripheral blood mononuclear cells (PBMCs), taken before the second cycle of nivolumab. Every receptor here comes from a human donor with classical Hodgkin lymphoma.

In this sample, this clone turned up once. V gene TRBV7-9 combines with J gene TRBJ2-1; D may be TRBD1 (6 bases). Germline V gene lookup returns CDR1 SEHNR and CDR2 FQNEAQ (reference sequence). CDR3 length: 15 amino acids. The ends were cut back, 5 bases at V and 4 bases at J, with 15 bases in the middle. CDR3 nucleotides: TGTGCCAGCAGCAATCGGACAGAAAAATACAATGAGCAGTTCTTC. It specifies CASSNRTEKYNEQFF.

The chain is built from TRBV11-1 and TRBJ2-7; D might be TRBD1 (6 bases). V lost 5 bases and J 0 bases, leaving 11 bases between the germline ends. The CDR3 consists of 14 residues. Germline CDR1 SGHAT, CDR2 FQDESV (reference sequence). For the CDR3, the DNA is TGTGCCAGCAGCCCAAGACAGGCCTCCTACGAGCAGTACTTC. Translation gives CASSPRQASYEQYF.

The genes are TRBV11-3 and TRBJ2-5; D ambiguous. With 5 bases removed from V and 6 bases from J, the gap between germline ends came to 13 bases. This CDR3 is 13 amino acids long. Germline values: CDR1 SGHNT, CDR2 YENEEA. The CDR3 DNA is TGTGCCAGCAGCAAAAGTCCAATGCAGACCCAGTACTTC. Its protein product is CASSKSPMQTQYF. The variable domain in full, completed from reference TRBV11-3 and TRBJ2-5, reads EAGVVQSPRYKIIEKKQPVAFWCNPISGHNTLYWYLQNLGQGPELLIRYENEEAVDDSQLPKDRFSAERLKGVDSTLKIQPAELGDSAVYLCASSKSPMQTQYFGPGTRLLVL.

CDR3 region: CASTGTGGNQPQHF. The CDR3, as DNA: TGTGCCAGTACCGGGACAGGGGGAAATCAGCCCCAGCATTTT. V and J are TRBV19 and TRBJ1-5, with TRBD1 identical over 11 bases. Germline values: CDR1 LNHDA, CDR2 SQIVND (reference sequence). The CDR3 consists of 14 residues. V was pared by 7 bases and J by 4 bases, with 3 bases of the junction left unmatched.

This chain uses TRBV5-1 with TRBJ2-3, with 12 bases that match TRBD2. The CDR3 has 16 residues. The J segment lost 2 bases and the V segment lost 3 bases, leaving 4 bases of the junction unmatched. CDR1 SGHRS and CDR2 YFSETQ come from the germline V gene. The CDR3 loop is CASSWWTSGTTDTQYF. CDR3 coding DNA: TGCGCCAGCAGCTGGTGGACTAGCGGGACCACAGATACGCAGTATTTT.

This sequence joins TRBV6-5 and TRBJ1-5; TRBD1 might be the D (5 bases). CDR1 is MNHEY, CDR2 SVGAGI, per germline. This CDR3 contains 15 residues. Trimming cost V 0 bases and J 6 bases, with 12 bases left between them. The CDR3 nucleotides read TGTGCCAGCAGTTACTCGGCCAGGGTGAGTCAGCCCCAGCATTTT. Protein sequence: CASSYSARVSQPQHF.

The chain uses TRBV5-5 and TRBJ2-3; D gene unclear. Germline V gene data show CDR1 as SGHKS and CDR2 as YYEKEE (reference sequence). The CDR3 is made up of 12 amino acids. V was pared by 0 bases and J by 5 bases, with 4 bases between. The CDR3 sequence: CASSLAVDTQYF. As DNA, the CDR3 is TGTGCCAGCAGCTTGGCCGTAGATACGCAGTATTTT.

V gene TRBV9 combines with J gene TRBJ2-2, with D possibly being TRBD1 or TRBD2 (6 bases each). This CDR3 is 17 amino acids long. In germline, CDR1 is SGDLS, CDR2 YYNGEE. Trimming removed 0 bases from V and 2 bases from J, with 14 bases in between. CDR3 region: CASSVEGGASNTGELFF. Written as DNA, the CDR3 is TGTGCCAGCAGCGTAGAGGGGGGTGCCTCTAACACCGGGGAGCTGTTTTTT.

This clone occurred once. V usage is TRBV19 and J usage is TRBJ2-5, with D perhaps matching TRBD1 (6 bases). Looked up from germline, CDR1 is LNHDA and CDR2 is SQIVND (reference sequence). Between the trimmed V and J ends, which lost 0 bases and 5 bases, there was a span of 7 bases. This CDR3 has 13 residues. CDR3 coding DNA: TGTGCCAGTAGTATAGATCAGGGGGAGACCCAGTACTTC. The encoded protein is CASSIDQGETQYF.

The genes are TRBV30 and TRBJ2-3, with D maybe TRBD1 (5 bases). The CDR3 loop spans 15 amino acids. V was cut by 2 bases and J by 0 bases, with 12 bases left in between. The V gene's germline CDR1 is GTSNPN and CDR2 SVGIG (reference sequence). CDR3 bases: TGTGCCTGGAGTTCCCTGACAGTTAGCACAGATACGCAGTATTTT. Residues: CAWSSLTVSTDTQYF.

The V call is TRBV5-4, the J call TRBJ2-7; 12 bases fit TRBD2. This CDR3 has 16 residues. The V gene end was trimmed by 5 bases and the J gene end by 5 bases; junction bases not matched to a gene: 11. Per germline, CDR1 SGHNT and CDR2 YYREEE (reference sequence). In nucleotides, the CDR3 is TGTGCCAGCAGACCGACTAGCGGGAGTTTTGTCGACGAGCAGTACTTC. Translated, it gives CASRPTSGSFVDEQYF.

This clone appeared a few times. This chain connects TRBV28 to TRBJ1-5; D uncertain. Germline CDR1 and CDR2: MDHEN and SYDVKM. Trimming removed 7 bases at V and 3 bases at J, with 19 bases between. CDR3 length equals 16 residues. In nucleotides, the CDR3 is TGTGCCAGCATCGCCCCCCGGCAAGTAATCAATCAGCCCCAGCATTTT. It specifies CASIAPRQVINQPQHF.

This chain links TRBV4-1 with TRBJ2-7; D is possibly TRBD2 (6 bases). The V gene's germline CDR1 is MGHRA and CDR2 YSYEKL. There are 13 residues in the CDR3. The V and J ends lost 4 bases and 3 bases respectively, with 10 bases between them. The CDR3 DNA reads TGCGCCAGCAGCCTGGACTACATCTACGAGCAGTACTTC. The encoded protein is CASSLDYIYEQYF.

V and J are TRBV30 and TRBJ2-7; D may match TRBD1 or TRBD2 (6 bases each). Germline assignment: CDR1 GTSNPN and CDR2 SVGIG (reference sequence). The CDR3 extends over 15 amino acids. Trimming shortened V by 2 bases and J by 5 bases, and 19 bases separated the two germline ends. The CDR3 DNA sequence: TGTGCCTGGAGTACCACGGACAGCGGGCTCGACGAGCAGTACTTC. Translated, it gives CAWSTTDSGLDEQYF.

The CDR3: CASSPPDSATVVAKNIQYF. CDR3 nucleotides: TGTGCCAGCTCACCACCAGACTCGGCAACAGTAGTAGCCAAAAACATTCAGTACTTC. V gene TRBV18 combines with J gene TRBJ2-4; D is ambiguous. Trimming took 0 bases from V and 0 from J, leaving 18 bases between them. CDR3 length: 19 residues. CDR1 and CDR2 (germline): KGHSH, LQKENI.

This chain links TRBV29-1 with TRBJ2-6; D might be TRBD2 (7 bases). The CDR3 sequence is 17 residues long. V dropped 1 base and J dropped 1 base, with 14 bases sitting between them. CDR1 is SQVTM, CDR2 ANQGSEA, per germline. The CDR3 DNA reads TGCAGCGTTGAAGGGGTCAGGGGAGGGTCTGGGGCCAACGTCCTGACTTTC. Its translation: CSVEGVRGGSGANVLTF.

The gene calls are TRBV4-2 and TRBJ1-5; the match to TRBD1 covers 7 bases. Germline CDR1 and CDR2: LGHNA and YNFKEQ. This CDR3 contains 15 residues. V shed 1 base and J 7 bases; nucleotides not matched to a gene: 7. CDR3 amino acids: CASSQGVQGRQPQHF. CDR3 nucleotides: TGTGCCAGCAGCCAAGGGGTACAGGGGAGACAGCCCCAGCATTTT.

This chain joins TRBV6-5 and TRBJ1-5, with TRBD1 matching 7 bases. The CDR3 is 12 residues long. Germline V gene lookup returns CDR1 MNHEY and CDR2 SVGAGI. V lost 5 bases and J lost 6; bases outside the gene matches: 1. For the CDR3, the DNA is TGTGCCAGCAGTCAGGGGGGTCAGCCCCAGCATTTT. This sequence encodes CASSQGGQPQHF.

The rearrangement links TRBV2 to TRBJ2-7; D is undetermined. CDR3 length: 14 residues. Trimming stripped 6 bases from V and 0 bases from J, with 12 bases between. Germline CDR1 reads SNHLY; CDR2 reads FYNNEI. DNA of the CDR3: TGTGCCAGCAGGGGCCTAACTGGCTCCTACGAGCAGTACTTC. As protein: CASRGLTGSYEQYF.

V is TRBV1 and J is TRBJ2-1; TRBD2, as called in the table, went unchecked against the DNA. TRBV1 is a pseudogene locus. The CDR3 is 18 amino acids. This chain's CDR3 is CTSSLQMGRGPLDNEQFF. In DNA form, the CDR3 reads TGCACCAGCAGCCTGCAGATGGGGAGGGGCCCTTTGGACAATGAGCAGTTCTTC.

The chain couples TRBV27 to TRBJ1-6; D call uncertain. Trimming removed 4 bases from V and 4 bases from J, with 11 bases in between. The germline gives CDR1 MNHEY, CDR2 SMNVEV (reference sequence). The CDR3 extends over 15 amino acids. In nucleotides, the CDR3 is TGTGCCAGCAGTTCAGCTGGGATATATAATTCACCCCTCCACTTT. The encoded protein is CASSSAGIYNSPLHF.

The chain links TRBV7-8 to TRBJ1-2; 7 bases fit TRBD1. Germline values: CDR1 SGHVS, CDR2 FQNEAQ. V gave up 1 base and J gave up 1 base; unmatched junction bases: 3. The CDR3 has 15 residues. The CDR3 sequence: CASSLGQGSNYGYTF. The CDR3 DNA is TGTGCCAGCAGCTTAGGACAGGGTAGTAACTATGGCTACACCTTC. Looking up the rest from reference TRBV7-8 and TRBJ1-2 gives the full variable domain: GAGVSQSPRYKVAKRGQDVALRCDPISGHVSLFWYQQALGQGPEFLTYFQNEAQLDKSGLPSDRFFAERPEGSVSTLKIQRTQQEDSAVYLCASSLGQGSNYGYTFGSGTRLTVV.

In its sample, this clone was seen once. The gene calls are TRBV6-5 and TRBJ1-6; TRBD1 aligns across 8 bases. The CDR3 sequence is 15 residues long. With V trimmed by 6 bases and J by 4 bases, 5 bases remained unmatched. The germline V gene has CDR1 MNHEY and CDR2 SVGAGI. For the CDR3, the DNA is TGTGCCAGCAGGGGGGACAGGCATTATAATTCACCCCTCCACTTT. Its translation: CASRGDRHYNSPLHF.

The rearrangement uses TRBV7-6 and TRBJ2-7; 13 bases fit TRBD2. CDR3 size: 15 residues. Trimming took 8 bases from V and 4 from J; bases not matched to a gene: 8. Germline V CDR1 and CDR2: SGHVS, FNYEAQ. In DNA, the CDR3 is TGTGCCAGCCTTCCGCGGACTAGCGGGAGTTACGAGCAGTACTTC. It yields the protein CASLPRTSGSYEQYF.